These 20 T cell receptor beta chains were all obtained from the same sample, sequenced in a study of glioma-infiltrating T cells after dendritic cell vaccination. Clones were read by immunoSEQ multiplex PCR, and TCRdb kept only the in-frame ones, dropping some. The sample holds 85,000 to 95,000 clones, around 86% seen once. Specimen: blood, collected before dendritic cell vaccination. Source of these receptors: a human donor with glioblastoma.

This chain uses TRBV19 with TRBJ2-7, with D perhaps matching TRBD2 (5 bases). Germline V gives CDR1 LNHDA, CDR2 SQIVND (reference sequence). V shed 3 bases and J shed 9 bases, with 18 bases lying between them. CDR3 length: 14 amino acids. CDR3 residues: CASSIGADDLRQYF. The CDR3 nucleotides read TGTGCCAGTAGTATCGGAGCGGACGACCTGAGGCAGTACTTC.

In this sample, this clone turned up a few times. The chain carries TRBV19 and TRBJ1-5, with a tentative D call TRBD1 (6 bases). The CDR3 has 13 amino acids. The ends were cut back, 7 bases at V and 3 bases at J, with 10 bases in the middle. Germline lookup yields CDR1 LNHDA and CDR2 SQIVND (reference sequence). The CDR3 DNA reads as TGTGCCAGTAAAGGACAGACCAATCAGCCCCAGCATTTT. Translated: CASKGQTNQPQHF.

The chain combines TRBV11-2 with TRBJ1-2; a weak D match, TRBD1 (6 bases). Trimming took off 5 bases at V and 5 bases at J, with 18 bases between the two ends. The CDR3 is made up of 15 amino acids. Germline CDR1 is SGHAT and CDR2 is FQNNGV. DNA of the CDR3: TGTGCCAGCAGCCCGGTGGGGGCAGGCCTATATGGCTACACCTTC. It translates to CASSPVGAGLYGYTF.

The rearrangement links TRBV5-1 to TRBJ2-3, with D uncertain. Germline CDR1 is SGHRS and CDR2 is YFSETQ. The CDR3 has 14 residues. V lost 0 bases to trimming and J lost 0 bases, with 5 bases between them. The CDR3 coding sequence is TGCGCCAGCAGCTTGGATCGGAGCACAGATACGCAGTATTTT. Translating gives CASSLDRSTDTQYF.

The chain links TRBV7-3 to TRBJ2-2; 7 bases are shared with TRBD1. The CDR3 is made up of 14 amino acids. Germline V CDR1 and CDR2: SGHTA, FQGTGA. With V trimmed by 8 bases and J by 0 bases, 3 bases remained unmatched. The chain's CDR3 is CASSGQPNTGELFF. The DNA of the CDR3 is TGTGCCAGCTCGGGACAGCCGAACACCGGGGAGCTGTTTTTT.

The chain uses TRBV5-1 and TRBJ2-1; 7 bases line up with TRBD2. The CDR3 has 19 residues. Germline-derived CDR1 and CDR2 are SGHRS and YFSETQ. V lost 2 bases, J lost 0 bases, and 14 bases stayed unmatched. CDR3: CASSFSTGGSFSSYNEQFF. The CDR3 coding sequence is TGCGCCAGCAGCTTCTCTACCGGGGGGTCCTTTAGCTCCTACAATGAGCAGTTCTTC. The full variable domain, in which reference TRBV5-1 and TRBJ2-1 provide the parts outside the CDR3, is KAGVTQTPRYLIKTRGQQVTLSCSPISGHRSVSWYQQTPGQGLQFLFEYFSETQRNKGNFPGRFSGRQFSNSRSEMNVSTLELGDSALYLCASSFSTGGSFSSYNEQFFGPGTRLTVL.

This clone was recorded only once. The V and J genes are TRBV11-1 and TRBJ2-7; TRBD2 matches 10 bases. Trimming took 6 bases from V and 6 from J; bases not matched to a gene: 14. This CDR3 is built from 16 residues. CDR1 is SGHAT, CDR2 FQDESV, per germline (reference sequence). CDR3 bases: TGTGCCAGCAGGCCATCGTCACTAGCGGGACGTCTCGAGCAGTACTTC. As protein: CASRPSSLAGRLEQYF.

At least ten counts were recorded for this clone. The CDR3 region has the DNA TGTGCCAGTAAGGGGACAGGGGTCGGAAACACCATATATTTT. It yields the protein CASKGTGVGNTIYF. V usage is TRBV19 and J usage is TRBJ1-3; 10 positions match TRBD1. There are 14 residues in the CDR3. V gave up 7 bases and J gave up 4 bases; unmatched junction bases: 4. The germline CDR1 and CDR2 sequences are LNHDA and SQIVND (reference sequence). The whole variable domain, remainder taken from reference TRBV19 and TRBJ1-3, is DGGITQSPKYLFRKEGQNVTLSCEQNLNHDAMYWYRQDPGQGLRLIYYSQIVNDFQKGDIAEGYSVSREKKESFPLTVTSAQKNPTAFYLCASKGTGVGNTIYFGEGSWLTVV.

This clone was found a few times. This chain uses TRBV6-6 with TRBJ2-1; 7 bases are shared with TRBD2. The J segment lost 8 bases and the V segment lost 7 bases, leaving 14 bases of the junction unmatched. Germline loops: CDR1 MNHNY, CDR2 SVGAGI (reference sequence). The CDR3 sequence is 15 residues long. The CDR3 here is CASTWGTTVVDEQFF. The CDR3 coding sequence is TGTGCCAGCACCTGGGGGACTACAGTGGTAGATGAGCAGTTCTTC.

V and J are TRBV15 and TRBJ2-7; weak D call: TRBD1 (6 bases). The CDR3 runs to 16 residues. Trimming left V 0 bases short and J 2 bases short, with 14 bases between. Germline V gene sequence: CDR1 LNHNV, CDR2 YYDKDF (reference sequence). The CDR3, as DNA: TGTGCCACCAGCAGAGATCGATCCACAGGGACCTACGAGCAGTACTTC. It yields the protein CATSRDRSTGTYEQYF.

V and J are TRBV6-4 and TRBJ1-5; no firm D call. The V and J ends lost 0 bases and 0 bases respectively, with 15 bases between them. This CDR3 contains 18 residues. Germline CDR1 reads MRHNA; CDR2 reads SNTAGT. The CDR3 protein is CASSDSGLVTYSNQPQHF. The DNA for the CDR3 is TGTGCCAGCAGTGACTCGGGTTTGGTGACTTATAGCAATCAGCCCCAGCATTTT.

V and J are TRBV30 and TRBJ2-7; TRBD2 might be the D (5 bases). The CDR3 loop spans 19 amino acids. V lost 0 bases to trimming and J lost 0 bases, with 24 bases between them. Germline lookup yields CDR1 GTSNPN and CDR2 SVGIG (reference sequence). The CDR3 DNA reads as TGTGCCTGGAGTGTATATGCGGCCTCCCCTACTAGGAGCTCCTACGAGCAGTACTTC. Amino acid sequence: CAWSVYAASPTRSSYEQYF.

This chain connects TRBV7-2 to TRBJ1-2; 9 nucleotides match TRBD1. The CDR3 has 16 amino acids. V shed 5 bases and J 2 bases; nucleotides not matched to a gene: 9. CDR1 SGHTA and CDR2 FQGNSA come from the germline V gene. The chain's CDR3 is CASSLTPGTGNYGYTF. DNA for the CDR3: TGTGCCAGCAGCCTTACACCCGGGACAGGGAACTATGGCTACACCTTC.

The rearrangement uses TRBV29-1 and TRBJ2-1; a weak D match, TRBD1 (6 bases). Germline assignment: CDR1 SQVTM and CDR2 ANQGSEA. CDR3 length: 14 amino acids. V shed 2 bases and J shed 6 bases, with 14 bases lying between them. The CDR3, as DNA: TGCAGCGTTGAAACCGACTGGACAGTCAATGAGCAGTTCTTC. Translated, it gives CSVETDWTVNEQFF.

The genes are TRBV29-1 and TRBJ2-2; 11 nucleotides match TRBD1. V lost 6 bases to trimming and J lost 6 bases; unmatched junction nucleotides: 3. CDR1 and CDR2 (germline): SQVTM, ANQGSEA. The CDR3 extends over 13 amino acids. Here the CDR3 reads CSVLGQGAGELFF. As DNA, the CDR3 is TGCAGCGTCCTGGGACAGGGGGCCGGGGAGCTGTTTTTT.

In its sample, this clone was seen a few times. The CDR3 region has the DNA TGTGCCAGCAGCCCATGGGGGGGTACAGATACGCAGTATTTT. Protein: CASSPWGGTDTQYF. The rearrangement uses TRBV7-9 and TRBJ2-3, with TRBD2 matching over 7 bases. From germline, CDR1 is SEHNR and CDR2 FQNEAQ (reference sequence). This CDR3 has 14 residues. J gave up 3 bases and V 5 bases, and 5 bases lay outside the gene matches.

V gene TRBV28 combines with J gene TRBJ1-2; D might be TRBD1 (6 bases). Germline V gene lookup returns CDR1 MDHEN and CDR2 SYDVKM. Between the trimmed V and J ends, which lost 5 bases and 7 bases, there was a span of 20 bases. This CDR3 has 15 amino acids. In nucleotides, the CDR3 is TGTGCCAGCAGTCTCCCAACAGGGAATCAGCTTGGCTACACCTTC. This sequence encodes CASSLPTGNQLGYTF.

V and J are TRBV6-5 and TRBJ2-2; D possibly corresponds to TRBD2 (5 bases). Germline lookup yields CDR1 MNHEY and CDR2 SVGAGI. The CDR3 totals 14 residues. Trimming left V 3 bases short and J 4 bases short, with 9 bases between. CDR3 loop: CASSYEGLTGELFF. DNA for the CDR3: TGTGCCAGCAGTTATGAGGGTCTCACCGGGGAGCTGTTTTTT.

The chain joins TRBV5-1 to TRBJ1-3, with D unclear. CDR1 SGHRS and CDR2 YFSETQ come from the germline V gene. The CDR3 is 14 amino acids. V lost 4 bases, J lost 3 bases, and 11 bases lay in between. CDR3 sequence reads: CASSPGFDGNTIYF. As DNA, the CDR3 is TGCGCCAGCAGCCCGGGATTTGATGGAAACACCATATATTTT.

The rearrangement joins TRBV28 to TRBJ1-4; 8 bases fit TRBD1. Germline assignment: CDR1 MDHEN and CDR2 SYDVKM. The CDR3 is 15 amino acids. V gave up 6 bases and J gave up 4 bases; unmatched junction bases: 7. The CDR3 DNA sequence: TGTGCCAGCAGCCCTGGGACAGGTTATAATGAAAAACTGTTTTTT. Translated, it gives CASSPGTGYNEKLFF. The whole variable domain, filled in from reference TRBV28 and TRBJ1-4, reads DVKVTQSSRYLVKRTGEKVFLECVQDMDHENMFWYRQDPGLGLRLIYFSYDVKMKEKGDIPEGYSVSREKKERFSLILESASTNQTSMYLCASSPGTGYNEKLFFGSGTQLSVL.